This T cell receptor beta chain derives from a study of blood T cell repertoires in COVID-19. TCRdb's copy holds only in-frame clones and misses some; the assay was immunoSEQ multiplex PCR. This table has 280,000 or so clones, about four fifths appearing once. This clonotype originated in a woman aged 45-60 years who had recovered from COVID-19. The sequencing sample was made of peripheral blood.

The CDR3 bases are TGTGCCAGCAGCCCGGGACAGCTCCCAGATACGCAGTATTTT. Its translation: CASSPGQLPDTQYF. This chain connects TRBV4-2 to TRBJ2-3; 7 bases are shared with TRBD1. This CDR3 is built from 14 residues. The V and J ends lost 4 bases and 4 bases, in that order; junction bases with no gene match: 5. CDR1 and CDR2 from the germline V gene are LGHNA and YNFKEQ.